These T cell receptor beta chains were read from a single sample in a study of cytomegalovirus exposure and HLA in healthy donors. Some clones are missing from TCRdb's copy, which holds only in-frame ones; the method was immunoSEQ multiplex PCR. The sample lists about 140,000 clones, nearly 80% occurring once. The specimen was PBMCs. The receptors derive from a middle-aged woman in good health and CMV-seronegative. The conserved cysteine and the conserved F or W are not part of the CDR3 here. Each record gives: clone size, D gene, V gene, J gene, CDR3 protein. The D gene is left open where the match is weak. Size is omitted from some rows. Given values are once, few, many or a class for expanded clones.

>NA|TRBD2|TRBV7-3|TRBJ2-1
ASSLGLAGADEQF
>once|NA|TRBV18|TRBJ1-6
ASLEWAGQYSYNSPLH
>NA|TRBD1|TRBV19|TRBJ1-1
ASSSIRRGRGTEAF
>NA|TRBD2|TRBV23-1|TRBJ2-7
ASSQSNRDVAGLPYEQY
>NA|NA|TRBV11-2|TRBJ2-3
ASSLEGAVGTDTQY
>NA|TRBD2|TRBV28|TRBJ2-5
ASNGGGLETQY
>NA|TRBD2|TRBV7-9|TRBJ2-1
ASSLGRPQPSGGANEQF
>NA|NA|TRBV4-3|TRBJ1-1
ASSQGPLNTEAF
>NA|NA|TRBV7-2|TRBJ2-7
ASSYREGNYEQY
>NA|TRBD1|TRBV6-6|TRBJ2-2
ASSPEQGFFRELF
>NA|TRBD1|TRBV7-2|TRBJ2-5
ASSARDRGETQY
>NA|TRBD1|TRBV19|TRBJ1-1
ASVGQGVTEAF
>NA|TRBD1|TRBV19|TRBJ1-5
ASSIGEGAGYQPQH
>NA|TRBD1|TRBV28|TRBJ1-5
ASRHGQGPREPQH
>few|NA|TRBV11-1|TRBJ2-1
ASSSAGNRNEQF
>NA|TRBD1|TRBV6-1|TRBJ2-3
ASSGQGPDTQY
>NA|TRBD2|TRBV2|TRBJ2-5
ASSDWRGETQY
>NA|TRBD1|TRBV14|TRBJ1-2
ASSQLQGAYGYT
>few|NA|TRBV4-2|TRBJ1-2
ASSHTGEGGLGYT
>NA|NA|TRBV15|TRBJ1-6
ATRGTYGGADSPLH